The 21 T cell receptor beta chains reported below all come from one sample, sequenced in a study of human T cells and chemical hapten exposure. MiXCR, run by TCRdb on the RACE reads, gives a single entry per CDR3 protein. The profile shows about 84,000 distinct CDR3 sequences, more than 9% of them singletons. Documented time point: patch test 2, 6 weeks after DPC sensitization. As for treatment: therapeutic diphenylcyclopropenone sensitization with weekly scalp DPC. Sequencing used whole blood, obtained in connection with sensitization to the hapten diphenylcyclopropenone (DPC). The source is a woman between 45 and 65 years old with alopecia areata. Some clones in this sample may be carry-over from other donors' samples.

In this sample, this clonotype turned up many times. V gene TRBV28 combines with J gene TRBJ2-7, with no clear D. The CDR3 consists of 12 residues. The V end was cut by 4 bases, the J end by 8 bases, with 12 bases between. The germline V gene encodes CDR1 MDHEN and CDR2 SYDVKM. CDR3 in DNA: TGTGCCAGCAGTTCCCTCATCAGGCAGCAGTACTTC. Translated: CASSSLIRQQYF. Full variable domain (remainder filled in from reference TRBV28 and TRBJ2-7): DVKVTQSSRYLVKRTGEKVFLECVQDMDHENMFWYRQDPGLGLRLIYFSYDVKMKEKGDIPEGYSVSREKKERFSLILESASTNQTSMYLCASSSLIRQQYFGPGTRLTVT.

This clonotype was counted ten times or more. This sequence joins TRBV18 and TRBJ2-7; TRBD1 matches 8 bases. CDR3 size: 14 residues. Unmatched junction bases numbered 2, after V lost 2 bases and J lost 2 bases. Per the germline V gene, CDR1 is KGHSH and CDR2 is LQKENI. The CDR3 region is CASSPDRGPYEQYF. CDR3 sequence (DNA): TGTGCCAGCTCACCAGACAGGGGTCCCTACGAGCAGTACTTC.

The CDR3 region has the DNA TGTGCCACACTGAGGAGCGCTAGCTACGAGCAGTACTTC. This gives the protein CATLRSASYEQYF. The chain employs TRBV28 and TRBJ2-7; D not certain. The CDR3 totals 13 residues. In germline, CDR1 is MDHEN, CDR2 SYDVKM. V lost 10 bases and J 3 bases, leaving 16 bases between the germline ends. Looking up the rest from reference TRBV28 and TRBJ2-7 gives the full variable domain: DVKVTQSSRYLVKRTGEKVFLECVQDMDHENMFWYRQDPGLGLRLIYFSYDVKMKEKGDIPEGYSVSREKKERFSLILESASTNQTSMYLCATLRSASYEQYFGPGTRLTVT.

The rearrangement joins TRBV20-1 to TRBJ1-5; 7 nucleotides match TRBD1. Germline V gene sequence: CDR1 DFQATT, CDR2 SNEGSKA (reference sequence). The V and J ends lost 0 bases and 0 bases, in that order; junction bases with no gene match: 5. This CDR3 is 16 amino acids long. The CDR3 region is CSARDIQGLSNQPQHF. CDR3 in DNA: TGCAGTGCTAGAGACATACAGGGGCTTAGCAATCAGCCCCAGCATTTT.

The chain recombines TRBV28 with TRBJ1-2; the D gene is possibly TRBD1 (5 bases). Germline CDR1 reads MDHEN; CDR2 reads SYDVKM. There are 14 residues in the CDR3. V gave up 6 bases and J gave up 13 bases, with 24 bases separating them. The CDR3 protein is CASSHYSGSTGATF. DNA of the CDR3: TGTGCCAGCAGCCATTATTCTGGGAGTACAGGCGCCACCTTC.

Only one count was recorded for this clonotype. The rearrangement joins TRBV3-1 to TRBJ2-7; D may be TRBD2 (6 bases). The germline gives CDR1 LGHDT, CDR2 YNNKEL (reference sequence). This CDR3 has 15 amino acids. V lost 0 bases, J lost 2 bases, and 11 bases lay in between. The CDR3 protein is CASSQEPGLAYEQYF. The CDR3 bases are TGTGCCAGCAGCCAAGAACCGGGACTCGCCTACGAGCAGTACTTC.

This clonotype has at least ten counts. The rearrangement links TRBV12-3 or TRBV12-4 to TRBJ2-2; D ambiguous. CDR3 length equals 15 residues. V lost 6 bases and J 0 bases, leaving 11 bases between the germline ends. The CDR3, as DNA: TGTGCCAGCAGCTCCGCCGGGTCGAACACCGGGGAGCTGTTTTTT. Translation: CASSSAGSNTGELFF.

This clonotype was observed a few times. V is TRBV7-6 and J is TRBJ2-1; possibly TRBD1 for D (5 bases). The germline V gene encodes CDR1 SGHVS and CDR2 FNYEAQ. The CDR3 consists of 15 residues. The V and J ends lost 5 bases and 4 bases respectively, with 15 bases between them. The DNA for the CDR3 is TGTGCCAGCAGCCCGACAGCTCACCTTTACAATGAGCAGTTCTTC. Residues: CASSPTAHLYNEQFF.

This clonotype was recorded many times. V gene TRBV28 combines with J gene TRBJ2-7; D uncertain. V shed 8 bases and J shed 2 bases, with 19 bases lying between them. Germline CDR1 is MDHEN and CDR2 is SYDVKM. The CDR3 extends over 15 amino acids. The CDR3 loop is CASRFRAGLTYEQYF. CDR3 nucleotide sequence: TGTGCCAGCCGGTTCCGTGCCGGTTTGACCTACGAGCAGTACTTC.

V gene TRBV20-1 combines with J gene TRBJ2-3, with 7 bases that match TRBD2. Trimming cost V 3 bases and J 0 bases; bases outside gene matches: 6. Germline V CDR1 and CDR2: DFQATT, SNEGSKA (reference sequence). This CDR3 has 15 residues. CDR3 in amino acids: CSARKRETSTDTQYF. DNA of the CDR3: TGCAGTGCTAGGAAGCGGGAAACTAGCACAGATACGCAGTATTTT.

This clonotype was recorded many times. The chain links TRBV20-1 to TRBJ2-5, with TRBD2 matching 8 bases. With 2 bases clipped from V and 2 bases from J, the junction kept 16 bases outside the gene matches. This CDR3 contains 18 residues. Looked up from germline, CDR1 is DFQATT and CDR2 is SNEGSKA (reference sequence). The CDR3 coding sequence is TGCAGTGCTAGATCCGGATCTGGGTTAGCGGGACGACAAGAGACCCAGTACTTC. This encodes CSARSGSGLAGRQETQYF.

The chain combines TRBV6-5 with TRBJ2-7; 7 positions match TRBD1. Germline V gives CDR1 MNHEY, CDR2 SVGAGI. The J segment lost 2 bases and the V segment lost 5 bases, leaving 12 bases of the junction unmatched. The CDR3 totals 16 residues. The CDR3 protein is CASSPFYRGQAYEQYF. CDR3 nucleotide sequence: TGTGCCAGCAGTCCGTTTTACAGGGGTCAGGCCTACGAGCAGTACTTC.

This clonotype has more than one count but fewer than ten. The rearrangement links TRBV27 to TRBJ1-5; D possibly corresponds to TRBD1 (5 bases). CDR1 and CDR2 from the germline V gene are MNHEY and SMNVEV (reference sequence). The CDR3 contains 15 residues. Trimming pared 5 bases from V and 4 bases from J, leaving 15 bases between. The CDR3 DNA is TGTGCCAGCAGTATGTCCACAGGAGTTAATCAGCCCCAGCATTTT. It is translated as CASSMSTGVNQPQHF.

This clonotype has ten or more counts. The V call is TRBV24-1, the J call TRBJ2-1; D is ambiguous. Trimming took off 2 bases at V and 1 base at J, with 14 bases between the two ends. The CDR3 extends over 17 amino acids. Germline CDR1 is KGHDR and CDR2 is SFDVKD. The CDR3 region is CATSDSPGLGSYNEQFF. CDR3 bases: TGTGCCACCAGTGATTCGCCTGGGTTGGGATCCTACAATGAGCAGTTCTTC.

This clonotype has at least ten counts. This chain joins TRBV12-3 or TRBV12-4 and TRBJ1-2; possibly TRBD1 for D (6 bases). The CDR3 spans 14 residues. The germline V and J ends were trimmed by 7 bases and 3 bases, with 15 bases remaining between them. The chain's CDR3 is CASTRGGRYYGYTF. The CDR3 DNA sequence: TGTGCCAGCACCCGGGGGGGGCGGTACTATGGCTACACCTTC.

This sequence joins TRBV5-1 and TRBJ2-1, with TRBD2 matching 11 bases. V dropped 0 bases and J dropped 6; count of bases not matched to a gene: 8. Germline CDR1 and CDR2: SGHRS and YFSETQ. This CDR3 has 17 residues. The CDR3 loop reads CASSLVLAGGRGNEQFF. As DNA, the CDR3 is TGCGCCAGCAGCTTGGTTCTAGCGGGGGGTCGAGGCAATGAGCAGTTCTTC.

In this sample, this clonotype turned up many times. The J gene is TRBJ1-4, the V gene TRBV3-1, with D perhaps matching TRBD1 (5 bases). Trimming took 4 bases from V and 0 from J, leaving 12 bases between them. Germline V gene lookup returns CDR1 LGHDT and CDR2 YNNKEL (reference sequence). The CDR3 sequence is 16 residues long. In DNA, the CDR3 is TGTGCCAGCAGCCGCCGGGGGGGTGCAACTAATGAAAAACTGTTTTTT. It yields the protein CASSRRGGATNEKLFF.

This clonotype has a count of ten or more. The CDR3 DNA reads as TGCAGTGCCCCGGGACAGGGCCATGGCTACACCTTC. It yields the protein CSAPGQGHGYTF. The chain employs TRBV20-1 and TRBJ1-2; 9 nucleotides align to TRBD1. Germline CDR1 reads DFQATT; CDR2 reads SNEGSKA (reference sequence). V lost 6 bases, J lost 6 bases, and 5 bases stayed unmatched. This CDR3 comprises 12 residues.

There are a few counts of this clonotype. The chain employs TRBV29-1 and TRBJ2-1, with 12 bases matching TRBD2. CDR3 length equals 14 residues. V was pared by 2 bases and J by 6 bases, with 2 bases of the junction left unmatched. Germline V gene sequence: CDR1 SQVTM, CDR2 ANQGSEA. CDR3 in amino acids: CSVEPSGRGNEQFF. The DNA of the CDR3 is TGCAGCGTTGAACCTAGCGGGAGGGGCAATGAGCAGTTCTTC.

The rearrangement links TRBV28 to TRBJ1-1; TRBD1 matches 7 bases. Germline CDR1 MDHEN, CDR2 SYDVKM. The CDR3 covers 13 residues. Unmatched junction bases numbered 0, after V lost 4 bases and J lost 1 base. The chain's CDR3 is CASSYRGNTEAFF. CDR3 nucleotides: TGTGCCAGCAGTTACAGGGGGAACACTGAAGCTTTCTTT.

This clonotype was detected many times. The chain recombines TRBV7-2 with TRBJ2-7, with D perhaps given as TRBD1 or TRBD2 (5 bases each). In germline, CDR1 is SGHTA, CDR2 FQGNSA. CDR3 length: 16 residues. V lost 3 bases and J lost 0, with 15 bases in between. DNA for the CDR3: TGTGCCAGCAGCTTGCCCGGGACGGAATCCTCCTACGAGCAGTACTTC. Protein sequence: CASSLPGTESSYEQYF.